These 10 T cell receptor beta chains were sequenced from one sample in a study of cytomegalovirus exposure and HLA in healthy donors. The PCR had 60 Vbeta and 13 Jbeta primers. Some clones are missing from TCRdb's copy, which holds only in-frame ones; the method was immunoSEQ multiplex PCR. The sample has some 150,000 clones; 8.9% are singletons. The sequenced sample was PBMCs. Receptors were obtained from a woman aged 40 to 49 in good health and CMV-seropositive.

Only one count was recorded for this clone. Germline and junction disagree at one end, which may indicate a read error. The sample holds other DNA sequences that translate to the same CDR3. The rearrangement uses TRBV25-1 and TRBJ1-6; TRBD1 aligns across 9 bases. Germline V lookup: CDR1 MGHDK, CDR2 SYGVNS. The CDR3 is 15 amino acids. The CDR3 reads CASSGQGVTNSPLHF. The CDR3 nucleotides are TGTGCCAGCAGTGGACAGGGGGTGACTAATTCCCCCCTCCACTTT.

This clone was seen more than once but under ten times. The genes are TRBV9 and TRBJ2-1; maybe TRBD2 (6 bases). Per the germline V gene, CDR1 is SGDLS and CDR2 is YYNGEE. The germline V and J ends were trimmed by 2 bases and 4 bases, with 13 bases remaining between them. The CDR3 runs 15 residues. The CDR3 is CASSVRDSLYNEQFF. The CDR3 nucleotides are TGTGCCAGCAGCGTCCGGGACTCCCTGTACAATGAGCAGTTCTTC.

This clone has a handful of counts. The gene calls are TRBV19 and TRBJ1-1; unclear D gene. From germline, CDR1 is LNHDA and CDR2 SQIVND (reference sequence). The CDR3 totals 14 residues. V lost 9 bases and J lost 1, with 15 bases in between. In DNA form, the CDR3 reads TGTGCCAGCCGCCGGAGGACGGGGAACACTGAAGCTTTCTTT. Protein product: CASRRRTGNTEAFF.

This clone showed up just a few times. V is TRBV6-6 and J is TRBJ1-1; D unclear. Trimming took off 7 bases at V and 2 bases at J, with 11 bases between the two ends. The CDR3 has 13 amino acids. Germline V gives CDR1 MNHNY, CDR2 SVGAGI (reference sequence). The CDR3 DNA reads as TGTGCCAGCACCTTTGGGCCCAACACTGAAGCTTTCTTT. Residues: CASTFGPNTEAFF.

In nucleotides, the CDR3 is TGTGCCAGCTCCCAGGGGATTGAAGAGCAGCCCCAGCATTTT. This gives the protein CASSQGIEEQPQHF. The rearrangement uses TRBV18 and TRBJ1-5, with D perhaps TRBD1 (6 bases). V gave up 6 bases and J gave up 7 bases, with 16 bases separating them. Looked up from germline, CDR1 is KGHSH and CDR2 is LQKENI. The CDR3 has 14 amino acids.

The chain is built from TRBV6-5 and TRBJ1-2, with TRBD1 matching 10 bases. The CDR3 length is 14 residues. V was clipped by 6 bases and J by 2 bases; unmatched bases: 3. CDR1 and CDR2 from the germline V gene are MNHEY and SVGAGI. CDR3 protein: CASRQTGGNYGYTF. The CDR3 DNA sequence: TGTGCCAGCAGACAGACAGGGGGCAACTATGGCTACACCTTC.

The V and J genes are TRBV18 and TRBJ1-1, with D unclear. With 1 base removed from V and 3 bases from J, the gap between germline ends came to 9 bases. The CDR3 runs 14 residues. Germline V CDR1 and CDR2: KGHSH, LQKENI. CDR3 nucleotide sequence: TGTGCCAGCTCACCACTTATGGGCGACACTGAAGCTTTCTTT. Translated: CASSPLMGDTEAFF.

This clone occurred a few times. In nucleotides, the CDR3 is TGTGCCAGCAGTTACGGACGGGACTACACCTTC. This gives the protein CASSYGRDYTF. This chain connects TRBV6-5 to TRBJ1-2; D unresolved. The ends were cut back, 2 bases at V and 10 bases at J, with 8 bases in the middle. Germline V gene sequence: CDR1 MNHEY, CDR2 SVGAGI. CDR3 length: 11 residues.

This clone was picked up a small number of times. Additional DNA sequences in this sample encode the identical CDR3. The rearrangement uses TRBV6-6 and TRBJ2-6; D is unclear. Germline values: CDR1 MNHNY, CDR2 SVGAGI (reference sequence). Trimming pared 2 bases from V and 4 bases from J, leaving 9 bases between. This CDR3 is 15 amino acids long. DNA for the CDR3: TGTGCCAGCAGTTACGTCCAATCAGGGGCCAACGTCCTGACTTTC. This translates into CASSYVQSGANVLTF.

This clone was found a few times. V and J are TRBV7-2 and TRBJ2-7, with a possible D match to TRBD2 (6 bases). The germline V gene encodes CDR1 SGHTA and CDR2 FQGNSA. V was pared by 3 bases and J by 3 bases, with 15 bases between. The CDR3 extends over 15 amino acids. The CDR3 protein is CASSFDTWGVYEQYF. The CDR3, as DNA: TGTGCCAGCAGCTTCGACACATGGGGGGTCTACGAGCAGTACTTC.